Shown below are 24 T cell receptor beta chains from a single sample sequenced in a study of blood T cell repertoires in COVID-19. TCRdb keeps only in-frame clones here, not all; method: immunoSEQ multiplex PCR. Among 180,000 or so clones listed, about 78% were seen once. Sequencing input: peripheral blood. The receptors originated from a woman aged 45-65 years with active or convalescent COVID-19.

This clone was found once. The rearrangement joins TRBV28 to TRBJ1-2; 9 bases agree with TRBD1. Unmatched junction bases numbered 5, after V lost 2 bases and J lost 10 bases. This CDR3 has 13 residues. Germline CDR1 reads MDHEN; CDR2 reads SYDVKM. CDR3: CASSLAGQGHYTF. CDR3 coding DNA: TGTGCCAGCAGTTTAGCGGGACAGGGACACTACACCTTC.

This chain links TRBV7-8 with TRBJ2-5; D is undetermined. The CDR3 has 14 amino acids. Germline values: CDR1 SGHVS, CDR2 FQNEAQ. V was shortened by 5 bases and J by 5 bases, with 15 bases between the two germline ends. CDR3 DNA sequence: TGTGCCAGCAGCCTCAACATAAAGAGGGAGACCCAGTACTTC. Translation gives CASSLNIKRETQYF.

This clone was observed a few times. The J gene is TRBJ2-7, the V gene TRBV2; 9 bases fit TRBD1. Germline V lookup: CDR1 SNHLY, CDR2 FYNNEI. Trimming took 6 bases from V and 6 from J; bases not matched to a gene: 6. The CDR3 extends over 13 amino acids. The CDR3 nucleotides read TGTGCCAGCAGCGAGGGGACAGGGTTCGAGCAGTACTTC. Translation gives CASSEGTGFEQYF.

This chain joins TRBV11-3 and TRBJ2-1; 9 positions agree with TRBD2. Per the germline V gene, CDR1 is SGHNT and CDR2 is YENEEA. CDR3 size: 15 residues. J gave up 7 bases and V 1 base, and 5 bases lay outside the gene matches. The CDR3 is CASSLGGGASNEQFF. CDR3 DNA sequence: TGTGCCAGCAGCTTAGGCGGGGGGGCGAGTAATGAGCAGTTCTTC.

The CDR3 DNA sequence: TGTGCCAGCAGCCCGACTAGCGGGGCGACCTACGAGCAGTACTTC. It codes for CASSPTSGATYEQYF. The chain combines TRBV6-5 with TRBJ2-7, with TRBD2 matching 11 bases. Germline V gives CDR1 MNHEY, CDR2 SVGAGI. V trimming: 6 bases; J trimming: 2 bases; junction bases outside the gene matches: 6. The CDR3 length is 15 residues.

The chain links TRBV12-3 or TRBV12-4 to TRBJ2-7; D perhaps matches TRBD1 (6 bases). The CDR3 loop spans 11 amino acids. Trimming removed 4 bases at V and 5 bases at J, with 6 bases between. The CDR3 sequence: CASSWGHEQYF. The DNA of the CDR3 is TGTGCCAGCAGTTGGGGGCACGAGCAGTACTTC.

The table lists this clone with a count of one. At the DNA level, this CDR3 is encoded by other sequences in the same sample as well. This chain connects TRBV20-1 to TRBJ2-5, with D uncertain. This CDR3 has 10 residues. V was shortened by 4 bases and J by 2 bases, with 2 bases between the two germline ends. Per the germline V gene, CDR1 is DFQATT and CDR2 is SNEGSKA (reference sequence). CDR3 nucleotide sequence: TGCAGTGCTACTCAAGAGACCCAGTACTTC. This gives the protein CSATQETQYF.

This clone has more than one count but fewer than ten. The chain joins TRBV6-5 to TRBJ1-2, with D tentatively TRBD1 (6 bases). From germline, CDR1 is MNHEY and CDR2 SVGAGI. Trimming took off 10 bases at V and 0 bases at J, with 12 bases between the two ends. CDR3 length equals 13 residues. The CDR3 coding sequence is TGTGCCACCACGGACAGTCCTAACTATGGCTACACCTTC. Residues: CATTDSPNYGYTF.

The chain links TRBV7-3 to TRBJ1-5; D is possibly TRBD1 (5 bases). Germline V gene data show CDR1 as SGHTA and CDR2 as FQGTGA. Trimming shortened V by 2 bases and J by 7 bases, and 9 bases separated the two germline ends. The CDR3 runs to 13 residues. CDR3 sequence reads: CASSLGGGQPQHF. The CDR3 DNA reads TGTGCCAGCAGCTTAGGGGGAGGACAGCCCCAGCATTTT.

The chain combines TRBV12-3 or TRBV12-4 with TRBJ2-1; maybe TRBD2 (6 bases). V was trimmed by 3 bases and J by 4 bases, leaving 7 bases between them. CDR3 size: 13 residues. The CDR3 region is CASSFGTYNEQFF. DNA for the CDR3: TGTGCCAGCAGTTTCGGGACTTACAATGAGCAGTTCTTC.

V gene TRBV12-3 or TRBV12-4 combines with J gene TRBJ2-4, with TRBD1 identical over 8 bases. The V and J ends lost 6 bases and 10 bases, in that order; junction bases with no gene match: 8. This CDR3 region has 13 residues. CDR3 amino acids: CASSQTGDGIQYF. DNA for the CDR3: TGTGCCAGCAGCCAGACAGGGGATGGGATTCAGTACTTC.

This clone showed up just a few times. V and J are TRBV6-5 and TRBJ1-6; no firm D call. Germline V CDR1 and CDR2: MNHEY, SVGAGI. This CDR3 has 13 residues. V shed 8 bases and J shed 7 bases, with 12 bases lying between them. CDR3 DNA: TGTGCCAGCTCCGCGACTCTCAATTCACCCCTCCACTTT. This gives the protein CASSATLNSPLHF.

The chain combines TRBV4-2 with TRBJ2-3; D is uncertain. This CDR3 is 17 amino acids long. Germline-derived CDR1 and CDR2 are LGHNA and YNFKEQ. V dropped 2 bases and J dropped 4 bases, with 19 bases sitting between them. As DNA, the CDR3 is TGTGCCAGCAGCCAATCGGCCTCCACTAACCCCCCAGATACGCAGTATTTT. It yields the protein CASSQSASTNPPDTQYF.

The chain's CDR3 is CASSSGFISRGNTIYF. The DNA for the CDR3 is TGTGCCAGCAGTTCTGGATTTATCTCGAGGGGAAACACCATATATTTT. The chain has TRBV28 and TRBJ1-3; D remains ambiguous. This CDR3 has 16 residues. Trimming removed 4 bases from V and 4 bases from J, with 17 bases in between. Germline CDR1 is MDHEN and CDR2 is SYDVKM.

The chain is built from TRBV19 and TRBJ1-5, with D possibly matching TRBD1 (5 bases). With 3 bases removed from V and 5 bases from J, the gap between germline ends came to 23 bases. The germline V gene encodes CDR1 LNHDA and CDR2 SQIVND (reference sequence). CDR3 length: 18 residues. CDR3 DNA: TGTGCCAGTAGTATGAAAGGGAGCGGGAACCGGGGGGATCAGCCCCAGCATTTT. It encodes CASSMKGSGNRGDQPQHF.

The chain uses TRBV30 and TRBJ1-5; a weak D match, TRBD1 (6 bases). The ends were cut back, 4 bases at V and 6 bases at J, with 13 bases in the middle. This CDR3 region has 13 residues. Germline V gene sequence: CDR1 GTSNPN, CDR2 SVGIG (reference sequence). CDR3 nucleotide sequence: TGTGCCTGGACAGCAGGGGAGGGTCAGCCCCAGCATTTT. Translation gives CAWTAGEGQPQHF.

The V gene is TRBV24-1, the J gene TRBJ2-7, with 11 bases lining up with TRBD2. The CDR3 extends over 15 amino acids. Trimming cost V 4 bases and J 5 bases; bases outside gene matches: 6. Germline V gene sequence: CDR1 KGHDR, CDR2 SFDVKD. The CDR3 reads CATSDPSGRTNEQYF. The CDR3 nucleotides are TGTGCCACCAGTGACCCTAGCGGGAGGACTAACGAGCAGTACTTC.

The J gene is TRBJ2-3, the V gene TRBV24-1, with 11 bases fitting TRBD1. The CDR3 covers 16 residues. Germline V gene data show CDR1 as KGHDR and CDR2 as SFDVKD. The J segment lost 5 bases and the V segment lost 2 bases, leaving 5 bases of the junction unmatched. For the CDR3, the DNA is TGTGCCACCAGTGATTGGACAGGGGGCGGAGGAGATACGCAGTATTTT. Its protein product is CATSDWTGGGGDTQYF.

The V gene is TRBV9, the J gene TRBJ1-4, with D possibly being TRBD1 (6 bases). This CDR3 region has 15 residues. The germline CDR1 and CDR2 sequences are SGDLS and YYNGEE. V shed 2 bases and J shed 4 bases, with 12 bases lying between them. The DNA for the CDR3 is TGTGCCAGCAGCGTCCGCGGACAGCTTAATGAAAAACTGTTTTTT. This translates into CASSVRGQLNEKLFF.

This clone was seen more than once but under ten times. This chain connects TRBV19 to TRBJ2-3; maybe TRBD1 (6 bases). Germline CDR1 is LNHDA and CDR2 is SQIVND (reference sequence). CDR3 length: 16 residues. The V and J ends lost 9 bases and 0 bases respectively, with 19 bases between them. The CDR3 sequence is CASAAPGQGSTDTQYF. The CDR3 DNA sequence: TGTGCCAGCGCTGCCCCGGGGCAGGGGAGCACAGATACGCAGTATTTT.

This chain connects TRBV10-3 to TRBJ2-7, with 11 bases fitting TRBD1. CDR3 length: 15 amino acids. Losses at the gene ends were 3 bases for V and 3 bases for J; bases not matched to a gene: 4. Germline CDR1 ENHRY, CDR2 SYGVKD. The CDR3 DNA sequence: TGTGCCATCAGTGAACCCGGGACAGGGGGCTACGAGCAGTACTTC. Amino acid sequence: CAISEPGTGGYEQYF.

The chain has TRBV29-1 and TRBJ2-7, with 9 bases aligning to TRBD2. This CDR3 has 12 residues. The germline V gene has CDR1 SQVTM and CDR2 ANQGSEA. V shed 8 bases, J shed 4 bases, and the junction held 6 bases outside the gene matches. The CDR3 protein is CSIRLAVYEQYF. CDR3 coding DNA: TGCAGCATCCGACTAGCGGTGTACGAGCAGTACTTC.

The chain recombines TRBV19 with TRBJ1-6; possible D gene TRBD1, 5 bases. Per the germline V gene, CDR1 is LNHDA and CDR2 is SQIVND (reference sequence). CDR3 length: 14 residues. V was cut by 3 bases and J by 4 bases, with 7 bases left in between. In DNA, the CDR3 is TGTGCCAGTAGTATTGGGGCATATAATTCACCCCTCCACTTT. It translates to CASSIGAYNSPLHF.

The V gene is TRBV3-1 (or the pseudogene TRBV3-2), the J gene TRBJ2-7; weak D call: TRBD1 (5 bases). Germline lookup yields CDR1 LGHDT and CDR2 YNNKEL (reference sequence). CDR3 length: 18 amino acids. Trimming cost V 5 bases and J 4 bases, with 27 bases left between them. CDR3 coding DNA: TGTGCCAGCAGCACAAACTATAAAGGGGAAACAGCCGATTACGAGCAGTACTTC. Encoded protein: CASSTNYKGETADYEQYF.